This T cell receptor beta chain was identified in a study of graft-versus-host responses after intestinal transplantation. Clones were sequenced by immunoSEQ multiplex PCR, and TCRdb holds only the in-frame ones, with some missing. The table has 90,000 to 130,000 clones, approximately 90% seen once. The length of the CDR3 is 15 residues. The V and J ends lost 6 bases and 2 bases, in that order; junction bases with no gene match: 9. The germline gives CDR1 MNHNY, CDR2 SVGAGI (reference sequence). Turning to this clone: Its target is unknown.

The clonotype comes from a human donor who was the organ donor for an intestinal transplant. Sequenced material: unstimulated CD4+ T cells sorted from spleen or lymph node cells, taken before transplant. The chain uses TRBV6-6 and TRBJ2-5, with 7 bases identical to TRBD2. Here the CDR3 DNA reads TGTGCCAGCAGAAACGGGGGGACTCTTCAAGAGACCCAGTACTTC. Encoded protein: CASRNGGTLQETQYF.